This T cell receptor (beta chain) was documented in a study of cytomegalovirus exposure and HLA in healthy donors. Amplification used 60 Vbeta primers and 13 Jbeta primers. The data were produced by immunoSEQ multiplex PCR, yet TCRdb's version contains in-frame clones alone and is incomplete. The sample comprises about 86,000 clones, around 70% of which are singletons, and around 8.4% rests with the top ten. J lost 5 bases, V lost 8 bases, and 10 bases had no gene match. CDR1 and CDR2 (germline): WSHSY, SAAADI. This CDR3 contains 14 residues. This TCR was recovered from a man aged 55-75 years in good health and CMV-seronegative. This chain links TRBV10-2 with TRBJ2-5; TRBD2 matches 8 bases. The sequenced material came from PBMCs. CDR3 protein: CASPPGRAGETQYF. The CDR3 DNA sequence: TGCGCCAGCCCTCCCGGGAGGGCCGGTGAGACCCAGTACTTC.